The source of this T cell receptor beta chain is a study of blood T cell repertoires in COVID-19. Study at large: Samples taken during acute and convalescent COVID-19 were collected in the United States, Italy and Spain.

Participants' own reports of clinical history determined their cohort assignment. Symptom resolution, clearance, or two negative PCRs marked donors in Cohort 3 as recovered. Original methodology: Reference gene primer amplification gave nucleated cell count estimates. Clones were sequenced by immunoSEQ multiplex PCR, and TCRdb holds only the in-frame ones, with some missing. That table furnishes V, J and clone size, whereas the DNA furnished D and trimming. The sample yields 150,000 to 200,000 clones, approximately 85% seen once. The CDR3 has 18 residues. The V and J ends lost 2 bases and 0 bases respectively, with 18 bases between them. In germline, CDR1 is SEHNR, CDR2 FQNEAQ (reference sequence).

The sequencing sample was made of PBMCs or T cells enriched from blood (not recorded which). The chain uses TRBV7-9 and TRBJ2-3; no definite D call. The receptor's source is a woman younger than 35 who had recovered from COVID-19. CDR3 sequence: CASSLNFVSGGSTDTQYF. CDR3 in DNA: TGTGCCAGCAGCTTAAATTTTGTGTCGGGTGGAAGCACAGATACGCAGTATTTT.